This T cell receptor beta chain was found in a study of T cell responses to AZD1222 COVID-19 vaccine. Points from the study as a whole: Two AZD1222 administrations were followed by greater Spike-specific TCR breadth and depth.

The V end was cut by 8 bases, the J end by 3 bases, with 15 bases between. The CDR3 length is 14 residues. CDR1 is LNHDA, CDR2 SQIVND, per germline (reference sequence). To note about this clone: Antigen unknown.

TCRdb's copy holds only in-frame clones and misses some; the assay was immunoSEQ multiplex PCR. The sample consists of more than 150,000 clones, 70% to 90% of them appearing once. Sequencing was performed on peripheral blood, taken on day 0 of AZD1222 vaccination. This TCR came from an adult in good health. The chain uses TRBV19 and TRBJ2-3, with a possible D match to TRBD1 (6 bases). CDR3 residues: CASGAGRGTDTQYF. DNA for the CDR3: TGTGCCAGTGGGGCGGGTAGGGGGACAGATACGCAGTATTTT.